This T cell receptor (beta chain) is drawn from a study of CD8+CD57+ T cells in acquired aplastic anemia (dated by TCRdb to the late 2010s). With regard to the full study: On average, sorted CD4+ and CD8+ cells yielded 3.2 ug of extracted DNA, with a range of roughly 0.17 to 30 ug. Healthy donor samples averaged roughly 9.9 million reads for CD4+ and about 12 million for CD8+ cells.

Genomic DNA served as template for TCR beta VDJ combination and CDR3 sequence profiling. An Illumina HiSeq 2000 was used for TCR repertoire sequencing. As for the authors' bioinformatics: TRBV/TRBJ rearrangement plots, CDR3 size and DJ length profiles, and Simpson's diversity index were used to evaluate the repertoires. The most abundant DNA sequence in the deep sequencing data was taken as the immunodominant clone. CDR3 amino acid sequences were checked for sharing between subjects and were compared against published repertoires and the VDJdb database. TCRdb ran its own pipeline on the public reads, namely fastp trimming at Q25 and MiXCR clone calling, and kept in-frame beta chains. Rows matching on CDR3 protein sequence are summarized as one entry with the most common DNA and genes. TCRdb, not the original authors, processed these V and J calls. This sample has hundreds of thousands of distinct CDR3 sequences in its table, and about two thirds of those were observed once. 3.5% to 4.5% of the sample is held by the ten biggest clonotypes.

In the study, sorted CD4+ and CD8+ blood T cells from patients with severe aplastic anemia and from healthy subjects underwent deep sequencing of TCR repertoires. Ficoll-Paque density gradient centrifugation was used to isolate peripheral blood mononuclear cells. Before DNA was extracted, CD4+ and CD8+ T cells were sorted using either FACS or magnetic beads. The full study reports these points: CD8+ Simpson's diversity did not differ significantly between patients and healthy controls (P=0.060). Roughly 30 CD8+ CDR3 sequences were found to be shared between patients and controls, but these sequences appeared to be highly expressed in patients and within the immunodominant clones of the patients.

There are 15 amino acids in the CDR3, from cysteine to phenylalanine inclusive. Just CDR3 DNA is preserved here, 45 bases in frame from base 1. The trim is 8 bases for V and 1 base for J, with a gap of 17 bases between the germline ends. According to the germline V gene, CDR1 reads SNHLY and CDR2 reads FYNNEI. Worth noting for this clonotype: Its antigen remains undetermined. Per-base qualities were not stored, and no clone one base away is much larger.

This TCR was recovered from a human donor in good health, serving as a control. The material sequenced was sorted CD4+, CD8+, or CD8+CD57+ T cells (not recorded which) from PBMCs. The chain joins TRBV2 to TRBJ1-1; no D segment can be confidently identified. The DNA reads TGTGCCAGCCTGAGGCAGGCAGGTAGGAACACTGAAGCTTTCTTT. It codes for CASLRQAGRNTEAFF. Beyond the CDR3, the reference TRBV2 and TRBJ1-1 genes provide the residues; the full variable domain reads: EPEVTQTPSHQVTQMGQEVILRCVPISNHLYFYWYRQILGQKVEFLVSFYNNEISEKSEIFDDQFSVERPDGSNFTLKIRSTKLEDSAMYFCASLRQAGRNTEAFFGQGTRLTVV.